The 5 T cell receptor beta chains reported below all come from one sample, sequenced in a study of blood T cell repertoires in COVID-19. Generated by immunoSEQ multiplex PCR, the TCRdb table keeps only in-frame clones and is missing some. The sample carries 150,000 to 200,000 clones, about 81% recorded once. The sequenced sample was peripheral blood. The receptors shown here come from a woman aged 70-85 years with acute or convalescent COVID-19.

V is TRBV28 and J is TRBJ1-2; TRBD1 aligns across 7 bases. The CDR3 is 14 amino acids. V dropped 2 bases and J dropped 3; count of bases not matched to a gene: 3. Looked up from germline, CDR1 is MDHEN and CDR2 is SYDVKM. The CDR3 coding sequence is TGTGCCAGCAGTTTAAGAGGACAGGACTATGGCTACACCTTC. It codes for CASSLRGQDYGYTF.

The chain employs TRBV5-1 and TRBJ2-1; unclear D gene. Germline V CDR1 and CDR2: SGHRS, YFSETQ. The CDR3 contains 15 residues. V lost 0 bases and J lost 4, with 11 bases in between. CDR3 DNA: TGCGCCAGCAGCTTGGACCTTGGCGGTTACAATGAGCAGTTCTTC. This gives the protein CASSLDLGGYNEQFF. Variable domain in full (rest from reference TRBV5-1 and TRBJ2-1): KAGVTQTPRYLIKTRGQQVTLSCSPISGHRSVSWYQQTPGQGLQFLFEYFSETQRNKGNFPGRFSGRQFSNSRSEMNVSTLELGDSALYLCASSLDLGGYNEQFFGPGTRLTVL.

V and J are TRBV19 and TRBJ1-1; no clear D. This CDR3 has 14 residues. Trimming took 4 bases from V and 3 from J, leaving 12 bases between them. Germline V lookup: CDR1 LNHDA, CDR2 SQIVND (reference sequence). The CDR3 here is CASSNGLGYTEAFF. The DNA of the CDR3 is TGTGCCAGTAGTAACGGCCTCGGGTACACTGAAGCTTTCTTT.

This chain connects TRBV28 to TRBJ1-5; weak D call: TRBD1 (6 bases). With 6 bases removed from V and 2 bases from J, the gap between germline ends came to 8 bases. The CDR3 contains 13 residues. Germline V lookup: CDR1 MDHEN, CDR2 SYDVKM. In DNA, the CDR3 is TGTGCCAGCAGGCGGACAGGCAATCAGCCCCAGCATTTT. This sequence encodes CASRRTGNQPQHF. Drawing the rest from reference TRBV28 and TRBJ1-5, the complete variable domain is DVKVTQSSRYLVKRTGEKVFLECVQDMDHENMFWYRQDPGLGLRLIYFSYDVKMKEKGDIPEGYSVSREKKERFSLILESASTNQTSMYLCASRRTGNQPQHFGDGTRLSIL.

The V gene is TRBV7-2, the J gene TRBJ2-3; 10 bases fit TRBD2. This CDR3 is built from 15 residues. Germline CDR1 SGHTA, CDR2 FQGNSA. V gave up 5 bases and J gave up 6 bases; unmatched junction bases: 8. CDR3 amino acids: CASSPSGGAWDTQYF. The DNA for the CDR3 is TGTGCCAGCAGCCCCAGCGGGGGGGCCTGGGATACGCAGTATTTT.